Below are 2 T cell receptor beta chains sequenced from a single sample in a study of CD4 T cells in relation to SARS-CoV-2 and coronaviruses. CD4+ T cells from unexposed donors were obtained before the COVID-19 pandemic (2011-2018). After 10 to 11 days of culture, CD4+ T cells were isolated. Libraries were prepared by immunoSEQ multiplex PCR; TCRdb keeps only in-frame clonotypes and omits some of them. The sample has 25,000 to 30,000 clones; about 75% are singletons. The antigens for these receptors are not known. Sequenced material: CD4+ T cells from PBMCs, cultured in vitro. The receptors shown here come from a human donor in good health.

V and J are TRBV19 and TRBJ1-2, with D possibly being TRBD1 (5 bases). CDR1 is LNHDA, CDR2 SQIVND, per germline (reference sequence). This CDR3 region has 14 residues. Trimming left V 5 bases short and J 2 bases short, with 12 bases between. In DNA form, the CDR3 reads TGTGCCAGTAGTTACACAGGAGACAACTATGGCTACACCTTC. This codes for CASSYTGDNYGYTF.

The rearrangement joins TRBV30 to TRBJ1-5; D gene unclear. From germline, CDR1 is GTSNPN and CDR2 SVGIG (reference sequence). This CDR3 is 15 amino acids long. Between the trimmed V and J ends, which lost 0 bases and 5 bases, there was a span of 14 bases. CDR3 amino acids: CAWSVRGSVYQPQHF. CDR3 in DNA: TGTGCCTGGAGTGTACGTGGGAGTGTATATCAGCCCCAGCATTTT.